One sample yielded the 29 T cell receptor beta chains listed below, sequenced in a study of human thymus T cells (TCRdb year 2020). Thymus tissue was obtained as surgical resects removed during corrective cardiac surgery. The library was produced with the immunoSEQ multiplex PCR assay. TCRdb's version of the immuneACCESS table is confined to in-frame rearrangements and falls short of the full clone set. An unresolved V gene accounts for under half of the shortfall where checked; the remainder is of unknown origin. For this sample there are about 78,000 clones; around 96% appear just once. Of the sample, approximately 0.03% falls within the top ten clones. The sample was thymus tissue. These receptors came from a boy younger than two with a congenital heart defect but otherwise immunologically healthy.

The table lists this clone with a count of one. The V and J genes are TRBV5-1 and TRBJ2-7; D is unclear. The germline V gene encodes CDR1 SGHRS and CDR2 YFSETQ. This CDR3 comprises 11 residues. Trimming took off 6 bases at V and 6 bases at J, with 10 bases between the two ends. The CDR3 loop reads CASTIICEQYF. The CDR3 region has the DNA TGCGCCAGCACAATTATTTGCGAGCAGTACTTC.

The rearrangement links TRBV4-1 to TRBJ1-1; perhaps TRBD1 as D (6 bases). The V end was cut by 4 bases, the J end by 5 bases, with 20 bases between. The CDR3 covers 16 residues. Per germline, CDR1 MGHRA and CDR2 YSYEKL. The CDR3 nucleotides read TGCGCCAGCAGCCGTGGGGGAACCGGGACATTGACTGAAGCTTTCTTT. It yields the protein CASSRGGTGTLTEAFF.

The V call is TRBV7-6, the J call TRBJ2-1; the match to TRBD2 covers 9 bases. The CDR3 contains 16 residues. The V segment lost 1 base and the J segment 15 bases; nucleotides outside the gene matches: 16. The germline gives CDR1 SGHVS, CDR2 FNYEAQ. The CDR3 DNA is TGTGCCAGCAGCTTAGACTTTGGACTAGCGAGTTCTGCGGGGTTCTTC. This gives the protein CASSLDFGLASSAGFF.

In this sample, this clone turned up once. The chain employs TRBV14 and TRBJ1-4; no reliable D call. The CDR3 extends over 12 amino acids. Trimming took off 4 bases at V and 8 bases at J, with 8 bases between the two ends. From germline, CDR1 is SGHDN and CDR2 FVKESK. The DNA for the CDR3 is TGTGCCAGCAGCCGGCCGAGGGAAAAACTGTTTTTT. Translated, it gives CASSRPREKLFF.

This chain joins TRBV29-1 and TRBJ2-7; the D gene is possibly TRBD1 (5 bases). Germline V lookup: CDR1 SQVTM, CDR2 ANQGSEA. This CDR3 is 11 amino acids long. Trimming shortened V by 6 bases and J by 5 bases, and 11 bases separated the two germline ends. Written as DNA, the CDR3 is TGCAGCGTCAGGGCGACGGACGAGCAGTACTTC. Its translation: CSVRATDEQYF.

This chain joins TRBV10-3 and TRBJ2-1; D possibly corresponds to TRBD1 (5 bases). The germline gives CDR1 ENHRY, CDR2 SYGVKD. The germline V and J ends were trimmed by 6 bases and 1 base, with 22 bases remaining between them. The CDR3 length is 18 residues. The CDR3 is CAISTLPQGRRSYNEQFF. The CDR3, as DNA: TGTGCCATCAGCACACTCCCCCAGGGAAGAAGGTCCTACAATGAGCAGTTCTTC.

CDR3 coding DNA: TGTGCCAGCAGTACCAACAATGAGCAGTTCTTC. It yields the protein CASSTNNEQFF. This chain joins TRBV27 and TRBJ2-1; D remains unclear. The CDR3 totals 11 residues. V was shortened by 5 bases and J by 5 bases, with 4 bases between the two germline ends. Germline V lookup: CDR1 MNHEY, CDR2 SMNVEV (reference sequence).

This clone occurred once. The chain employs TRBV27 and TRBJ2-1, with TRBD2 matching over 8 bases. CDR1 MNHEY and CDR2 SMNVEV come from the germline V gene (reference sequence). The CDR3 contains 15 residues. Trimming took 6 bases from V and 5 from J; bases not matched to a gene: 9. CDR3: CASRRRLAPDNEQFF. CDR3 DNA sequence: TGTGCCAGCAGGAGAAGACTAGCGCCCGACAATGAGCAGTTCTTC.

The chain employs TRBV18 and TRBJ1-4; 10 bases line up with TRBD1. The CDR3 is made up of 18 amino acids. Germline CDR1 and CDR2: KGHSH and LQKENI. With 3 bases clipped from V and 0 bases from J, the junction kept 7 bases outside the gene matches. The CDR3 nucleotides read TGTGCCAGCTCACCGTATGGACAGGGGGTATCAACTAATGAAAAACTGTTTTTT. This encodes CASSPYGQGVSTNEKLFF. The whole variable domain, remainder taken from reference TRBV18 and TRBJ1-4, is NAGVMQNPRHLVRRRGQEARLRCSPMKGHSHVYWYRQLPEEGLKFMVYLQKENIIDESGMPKERFSAEFPKEGPSILRIQQVVRGDSAAYFCASSPYGQGVSTNEKLFFGSGTQLSVL.

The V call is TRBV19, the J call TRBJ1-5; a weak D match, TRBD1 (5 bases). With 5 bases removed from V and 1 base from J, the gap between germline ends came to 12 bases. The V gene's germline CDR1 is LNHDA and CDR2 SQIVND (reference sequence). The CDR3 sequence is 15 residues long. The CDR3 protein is CASSEGGGSNQPQHF. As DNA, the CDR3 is TGTGCCAGTAGTGAGGGCGGGGGGAGCAATCAGCCCCAGCATTTT.

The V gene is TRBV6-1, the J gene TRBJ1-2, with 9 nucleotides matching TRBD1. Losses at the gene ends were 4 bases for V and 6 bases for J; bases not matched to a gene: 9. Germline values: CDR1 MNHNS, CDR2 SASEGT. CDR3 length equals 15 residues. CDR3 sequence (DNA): TGTGCCAGCAGTGCAAGGGACAGGGTGTGGGATGGCTACACCTTC. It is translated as CASSARDRVWDGYTF.

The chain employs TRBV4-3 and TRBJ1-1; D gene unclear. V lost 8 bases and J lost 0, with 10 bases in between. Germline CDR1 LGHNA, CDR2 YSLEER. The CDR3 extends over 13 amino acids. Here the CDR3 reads CASSSVMNTEAFF. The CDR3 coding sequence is TGCGCCAGCTCGAGCGTCATGAACACTGAAGCTTTCTTT.

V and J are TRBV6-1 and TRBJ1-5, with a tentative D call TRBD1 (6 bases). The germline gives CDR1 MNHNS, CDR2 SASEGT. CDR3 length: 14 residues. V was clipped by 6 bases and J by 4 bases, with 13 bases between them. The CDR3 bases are TGTGCCAGCAGCGCCGGGACACCAAATCAGCCCCAGCATTTT. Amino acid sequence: CASSAGTPNQPQHF.

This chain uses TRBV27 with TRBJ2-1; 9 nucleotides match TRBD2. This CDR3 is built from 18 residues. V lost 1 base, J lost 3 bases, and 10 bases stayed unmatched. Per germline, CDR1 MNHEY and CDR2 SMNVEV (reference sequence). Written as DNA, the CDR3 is TGTGCCAGCAGTTTATTTGATATCTGGACTAGCGACTACAATGAGCAGTTCTTC. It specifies CASSLFDIWTSDYNEQFF.

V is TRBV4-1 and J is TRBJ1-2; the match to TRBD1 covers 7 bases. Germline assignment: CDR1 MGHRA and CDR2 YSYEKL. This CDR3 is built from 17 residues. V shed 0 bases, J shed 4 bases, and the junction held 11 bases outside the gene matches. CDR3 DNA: TGCGCCAGCAGCCAAGATCCCCCAGGGGGGAGATTCTATGGCTACACCTTC. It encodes CASSQDPPGGRFYGYTF.

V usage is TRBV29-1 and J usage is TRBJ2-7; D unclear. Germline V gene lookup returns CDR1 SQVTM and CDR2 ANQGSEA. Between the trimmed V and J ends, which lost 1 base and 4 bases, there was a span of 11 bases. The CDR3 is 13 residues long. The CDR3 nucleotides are TGCAGCGTTGAAGCTTACGTAGGATACGAGCAGTACTTC. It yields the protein CSVEAYVGYEQYF.

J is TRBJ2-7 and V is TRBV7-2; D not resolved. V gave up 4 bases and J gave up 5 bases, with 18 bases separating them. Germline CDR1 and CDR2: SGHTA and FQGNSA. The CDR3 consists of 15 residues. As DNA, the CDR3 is TGTGCCAGCAGCTCCCCGAATTTACTCCTCCACGAGCAGTACTTC. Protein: CASSSPNLLLHEQYF. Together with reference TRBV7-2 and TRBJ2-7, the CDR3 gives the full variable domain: GAGVSQSPSNKVTEKGKDVELRCDPISGHTALYWYRQSLGQGLEFLIYFQGNSAPDKSGLPSDRFSAERTGGSVSTLTIQRTQQEDSAVYLCASSSPNLLLHEQYFGPGTRLTVT.

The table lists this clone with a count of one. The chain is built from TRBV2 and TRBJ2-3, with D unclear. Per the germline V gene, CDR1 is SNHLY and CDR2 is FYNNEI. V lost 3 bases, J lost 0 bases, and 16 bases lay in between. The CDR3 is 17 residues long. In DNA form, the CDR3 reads TGTGCCAGCAGTGACTGGGTAGCCAGACCTAGCACAGATACGCAGTATTTT. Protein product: CASSDWVARPSTDTQYF. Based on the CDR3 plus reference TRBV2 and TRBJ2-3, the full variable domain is EPEVTQTPSHQVTQMGQEVILRCVPISNHLYFYWYRQILGQKVEFLVSFYNNEISEKSEIFDDQFSVERPDGSNFTLKIRSTKLEDSAMYFCASSDWVARPSTDTQYFGPGTRLTVL.

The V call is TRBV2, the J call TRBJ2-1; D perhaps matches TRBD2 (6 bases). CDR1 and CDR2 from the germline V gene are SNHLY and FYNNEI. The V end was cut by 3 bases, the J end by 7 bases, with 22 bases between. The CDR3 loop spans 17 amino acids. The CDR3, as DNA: TGTGCCAGCAGTGAGGTCTTCGGGGCGGGGCGTAGGAATGAGCAGTTCTTC. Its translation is CASSEVFGAGRRNEQFF.

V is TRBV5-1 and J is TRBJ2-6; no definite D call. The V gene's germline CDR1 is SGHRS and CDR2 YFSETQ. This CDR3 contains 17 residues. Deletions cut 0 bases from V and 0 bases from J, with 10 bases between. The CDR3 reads CASSLGALRSGANVLTF. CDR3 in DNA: TGCGCCAGCAGCTTGGGTGCCTTACGCTCTGGGGCCAACGTCCTGACTTTC.

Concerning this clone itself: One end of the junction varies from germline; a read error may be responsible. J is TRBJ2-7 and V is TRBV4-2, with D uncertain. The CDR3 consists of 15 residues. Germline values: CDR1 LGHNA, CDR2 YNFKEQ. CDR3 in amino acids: CASSHRFLMTHERYF. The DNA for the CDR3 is TGTGCCAGCAGCCATCGATTTCTCATGACCCACGAGCGGTACTTC.

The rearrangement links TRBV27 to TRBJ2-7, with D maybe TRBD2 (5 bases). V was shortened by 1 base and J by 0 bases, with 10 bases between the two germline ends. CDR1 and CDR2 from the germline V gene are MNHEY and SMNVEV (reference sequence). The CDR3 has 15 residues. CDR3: CASSLFPGDSYEQYF. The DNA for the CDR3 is TGTGCCAGCAGTTTATTCCCCGGGGACTCCTACGAGCAGTACTTC.

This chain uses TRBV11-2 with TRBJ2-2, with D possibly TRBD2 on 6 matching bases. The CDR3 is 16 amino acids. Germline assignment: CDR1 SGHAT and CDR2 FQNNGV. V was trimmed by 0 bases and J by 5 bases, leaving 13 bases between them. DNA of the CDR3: TGTGCCAGCAGCTTAGATAGGCGGGGCCCAACCGGGGAGCTGTTTTTT. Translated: CASSLDRRGPTGELFF.

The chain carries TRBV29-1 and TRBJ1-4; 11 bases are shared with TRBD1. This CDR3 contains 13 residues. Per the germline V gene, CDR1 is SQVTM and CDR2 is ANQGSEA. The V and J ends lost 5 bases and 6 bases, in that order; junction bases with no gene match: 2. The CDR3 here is CSVQDRGHEKLFF. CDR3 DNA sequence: TGCAGCGTTCAGGACAGGGGGCATGAAAAACTGTTTTTT.

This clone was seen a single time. The CDR3 is CSARDRALRYF. CDR3 in DNA: TGCAGTGCTAGAGATAGAGCCTTACGGTACTTC. V usage is TRBV20-1 and J usage is TRBJ2-7; D ambiguous. The CDR3 is 11 amino acids. V dropped 0 bases and J dropped 12 bases, with 12 bases sitting between them. Germline V CDR1 and CDR2: DFQATT, SNEGSKA (reference sequence).

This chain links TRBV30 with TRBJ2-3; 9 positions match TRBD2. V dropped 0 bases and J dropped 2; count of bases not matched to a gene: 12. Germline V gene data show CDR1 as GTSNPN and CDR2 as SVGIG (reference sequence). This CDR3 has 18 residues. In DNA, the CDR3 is TGTGCCTGGAGTGTAAAAAGGTTGGCGGGGGGGTCCACAGATACGCAGTATTTT. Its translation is CAWSVKRLAGGSTDTQYF.

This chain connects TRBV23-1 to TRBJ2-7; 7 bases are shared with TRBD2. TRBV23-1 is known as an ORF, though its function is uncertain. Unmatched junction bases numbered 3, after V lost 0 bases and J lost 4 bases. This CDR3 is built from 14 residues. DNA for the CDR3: TGCGCCAGCAGTCAATCGGGAGGGCTTTACGAGCAGTACTTC. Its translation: CASSQSGGLYEQYF.

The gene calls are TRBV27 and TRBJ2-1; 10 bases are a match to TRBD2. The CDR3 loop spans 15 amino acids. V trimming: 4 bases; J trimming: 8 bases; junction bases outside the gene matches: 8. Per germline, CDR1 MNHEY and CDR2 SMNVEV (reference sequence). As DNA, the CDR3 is TGTGCCAGCAGTTCGATAGCGGGAGGACGCGATGAGCAGTTCTTC. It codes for CASSSIAGGRDEQFF.

CDR3 bases: TGTGCCAGTAGTATAGATAAAGTCAATAGCAATCAGCCCCAGCATTTT. Translating gives CASSIDKVNSNQPQHF. V gene TRBV19 combines with J gene TRBJ1-5; D uncertain. V was clipped by 0 bases and J by 0 bases, with 9 bases between them. The CDR3 is made up of 16 amino acids. Germline V CDR1 and CDR2: LNHDA, SQIVND (reference sequence).